A selection of T cell receptor beta chains follows, all from one sample in a study of beta chain features in type 1 diabetes. Produced via immunoSEQ multiplex PCR; TCRdb's table is partial and in-frame only. This sample has 120,000 to 150,000 clones, with 6.9% found just once. Sequenced input: central memory CD4+ T cells from blood. These receptor sequences come from a woman under 40 in good health. CDR3s include the opening cysteine and the closing phenylalanine or tryptophan. A D gene is named only where the DNA matches it firmly. Rows give clone size only sometimes, using once, few, many, or a class for an expanded clone.

V gene,J gene,CDR3 length,clone size,D gene,CDR3 DNA,CDR3 protein
TRBV18,TRBJ2-7,15,few,TRBD1,TGTGCCAGCTCACCATTAACAGGGGCCTCCTACGAGCAGTACTTC,CASSPLTGASYEQYF
TRBV5-1,TRBJ1-1,14,few,-,TGCGCCAGCAGCTTGGAAGCCATGAACACTGAAGCTTTCTTT,CASSLEAMNTEAFF
TRBV4-3,TRBJ1-4,16,many,-,TGCGCCAGCAGCCAAGAATCGGGACACCGAGGAGAAAAACTGTTTTTT,CASSQESGHRGEKLFF
TRBV7-2,TRBJ2-5,14,-,TRBD1,TGTGCCAGCAGCTCCGGGACAGGGCGGGAGACCCAGTACTTC,CASSSGTGRETQYF
TRBV7-3,TRBJ1-1,14,-,-,TGTGCCAGCAGCTTAGGCACACCTAACACTGAAGCTTTCTTT,CASSLGTPNTEAFF
TRBV7-9,TRBJ2-7,14,-,TRBD1,TGTGCCAGCAGCACCGACAGGGTCCCCTACGAGCAGTACTTC,CASSTDRVPYEQYF
TRBV7-2,TRBJ1-5,15,few,TRBD1,TGTGCCAGCAGCTCGGGACAGCGGGTACAGGGGCCCCAGCATTTT,CASSSGQRVQGPQHF
TRBV7-9,TRBJ2-5,13,few,TRBD1,TGTGCCAGCAGTCCACAGGGGGGAAAGACCCAGTACTTC,CASSPQGGKTQYF
TRBV7-8,TRBJ2-7,14,few,-,TGTGCCAGCAGCGCCCAGCAGCGCTCCTACGAGCAGTACTTC,CASSAQQRSYEQYF
TRBV7-2,TRBJ2-3,16,few,TRBD2,TGTGCCAGCAGCCCAAGACTAGCGGGAGTTACAGATACGCAGTATTTT,CASSPRLAGVTDTQYF
TRBV30,TRBJ1-1,14,few,TRBD1,TGTGCCTGGAGAGGTACAGGGGATGTCCCTGAAGCTTTCTTT,CAWRGTGDVPEAFF
TRBV9,TRBJ2-5,16,few,TRBD1,TGTGCCAGCAGCGCTCTATCGGACAGGGTACGGGAGACCCAGTACTTC,CASSALSDRVRETQYF
TRBV29-1,TRBJ2-1,13,-,-,TGCAGCGTTGATAGTCCTTGGGGGGATGAGCAGTTCTTC,CSVDSPWGDEQFF
TRBV4-3,TRBJ2-6,16,-,-,TGCGCCAGCAGCCTACAATACAGCTCTGGGGCCAACGTCCTGACTTTC,CASSLQYSSGANVLTF
TRBV7-3,TRBJ2-7,17,-,-,TGTGCCAGCAGCCTAGATGACAGACGAACGGACTCCTACGAGCAGTACTTC,CASSLDDRRTDSYEQYF
TRBV7-2,TRBJ2-5,14,few,-,TGTGCCAGCAGCAACAATCAGGGCCAAGAGACCCAGTACTTC,CASSNNQGQETQYF
TRBV5-1,TRBJ1-4,17,-,TRBD1,TGCGCCAGCAGCTTGGGCGGGCCCGGGACAGGGAGTGGAAAACTGTTTTTT,CASSLGGPGTGSGKLFF
TRBV5-1,TRBJ1-2,14,-,-,TGCGCCAGCAGCTTGGGGGCAGGGAACTATGGCTACACCTTC,CASSLGAGNYGYTF
TRBV11-2,TRBJ2-7,16,-,-,TGTGCCAGCAGCTTAGACCTATATGCCTCCCGGTACGAGCAGTACTTC,CASSLDLYASRYEQYF
TRBV7-2,TRBJ2-1,15,-,TRBD2,TGTGCCAGCAGCTTACGGCTAGCGGGAGGTGTTGAGCAGTTCTTC,CASSLRLAGGVEQFF
TRBV7-9,TRBJ2-1,15,-,-,TGTGCCAGTAGTCGCCTATCAACAGTTAACAATGAGCAGTTCTTC,CASSRLSTVNNEQFF
TRBV6-1,TRBJ2-3,15,-,TRBD2,TGTGCCAGCAGTGCCTTAGCGGGGGAGACAGATACGCAGTATTTT,CASSALAGETDTQYF
TRBV11-2,TRBJ1-3,15,-,-,TGTGCCAGCAGCTTGTCTCCCAGGGCTGGAAACACCATATATTTT,CASSLSPRAGNTIYF
TRBV7-2,TRBJ2-1,15,-,-,TGTGCCAGCAGCTTTGGGGGGGCAGGGCTCAATGAGCAGTTCTTC,CASSFGGAGLNEQFF
TRBV14,TRBJ2-1,20,-,TRBD2,TGTGCCAGCAGCCAAGATCCAAGACGGGCTAGCGGGAGTTACTACAATGAGCAGTTCTTC,CASSQDPRRASGSYYNEQFF
TRBV7-9,TRBJ1-5,12,-,TRBD1,TGTGCCAGCAGCTTAGCGACAGGGGGTAGGCATTTT,CASSLATGGRHF
TRBV6-1,TRBJ1-2,16,few,-,TGTGCCAGCAGGGAAACCGGGACACTCGCTAACTATGGCTACACCTTC,CASRETGTLANYGYTF
TRBV9,TRBJ2-3,17,-,TRBD2,TGTGCCAGCAGCGCAATACTAGCGGGAGGCCGGGAGGATACGCAGTATTTT,CASSAILAGGREDTQYF
TRBV21-1,TRBJ2-7,17,-,-,TGTGCCAGCAGCAAAGGGGGGCGGAGGACAGGGGGCCACGAGCAGTACTTC,CASSKGGRRTGGHEQYF
TRBV6-5,TRBJ2-5,16,few,-,TGTGCCAGCAGTTACGGGGCTGGTCTTGGGATAGAGACCCAGTACTTC,CASSYGAGLGIETQYF
TRBV7-3,TRBJ2-3,22,-,TRBD2,TGTGCCAGCAGCTTATATAACCGGACAGGGCGTTTAGCGGGAGGGCCCCCGGATACGCAGTATTTT,CASSLYNRTGRLAGGPPDTQYF
TRBV2,TRBJ1-1,14,-,TRBD1,TGTGCCAGCAGTGAAGGGGGGACAGACACTGAAGCTTTCTTT,CASSEGGTDTEAFF
TRBV5-1,TRBJ2-2,13,-,-,TGCGCCAGCAGCTTGGACAGGGCCGGGGAGCTGTTTTTT,CASSLDRAGELFF
TRBV7-6,TRBJ2-1,15,-,-,TGTGCCAGCAGGGTTGATGCAGGTTCCTACAATGAGCAGTTCTTC,CASRVDAGSYNEQFF
TRBV28,TRBJ2-3,16,few,TRBD1,TGTGCCAGCAGCCCGGGACAGACTTCGTTATCCGATACGCAGTATTTT,CASSPGQTSLSDTQYF
TRBV7-2,TRBJ2-2,16,-,TRBD1,TGTGCCAGCAGCTTATATGGGACAGGGTCGGTCGGGGAGCTGTTTTTT,CASSLYGTGSVGELFF
TRBV7-7,TRBJ2-1,13,-,TRBD2,TGTGCTAGCAGCCCGACTAGCGGGGTTGAGCAGTTCTTC,CASSPTSGVEQFF
TRBV19,TRBJ1-1,15,-,TRBD1,TGTGCCAGTAGTACGATACAGGGGGCGCGCACTGAAGCTTTCTTT,CASSTIQGARTEAFF
TRBV18,TRBJ2-2,15,-,TRBD1,TGTGCCAGCTCCTCCGGGACAGGACACACCGGGGAGCTGTTTTTT,CASSSGTGHTGELFF
TRBV7-2,TRBJ1-3,12,few,-,TGTGCCAGCAGCTTCCAGGGGTTAACCATATATTTT,CASSFQGLTIYF
TRBV7-7,TRBJ2-1,14,-,TRBD2,TGTGCTAGCAGCCAGACTAGCGGGACCAATGAGCAGTTCTTC,CASSQTSGTNEQFF
TRBV28,TRBJ2-5,13,-,TRBD1,TGTGCCAGCGGTAGGGACAGTAAAGAGACCCAGTACTTC,CASGRDSKETQYF
TRBV7-2,TRBJ2-2,15,few,-,TGTGCCAGCAGGAGGGACTCCATCAACACCGGGGAGCTGTTTTTT,CASRRDSINTGELFF
TRBV28,TRBJ2-7,15,many,TRBD2,TGTGCCAGCAGCTCCGGGACTAGCGGGAGAGACGAGCAGTACTTC,CASSSGTSGRDEQYF
TRBV5-1,TRBJ2-2,15,-,TRBD1,TGCGCCAGCAGCCCACAAACAGGGGTCACCGGGGAGCTGTTTTTT,CASSPQTGVTGELFF
TRBV2,TRBJ2-5,13,few,-,TGTGCCAGCAGTAGGGACAATAGGGAGACCCAGTACTTC,CASSRDNRETQYF
TRBV13,TRBJ2-1,17,few,TRBD2,TGTGCCAGCAGCTCCAGCGGGAGGAGTCCCTTTTACAATGAGCAGTTCTTC,CASSSSGRSPFYNEQFF
TRBV6-4,TRBJ1-2,14,-,TRBD1,TGTGCCAGCACCCCGGGACAGGGGAACTATGGCTACACCTTC,CASTPGQGNYGYTF
TRBV21-1,TRBJ2-1,19,-,-,TGTGCCAGCAGCAAAAGTACGGGGAGCGGGAGGAGCTCCTACAATGAGCAGTTCTTC,CASSKSTGSGRSSYNEQFF
TRBV28,TRBJ2-1,13,many,-,TGTGCCAGCAGTTTAATGGGACTCACGGAGCAGTTCTTC,CASSLMGLTEQFF
TRBV5-1,TRBJ2-7,16,many,TRBD1,TGCGCCAGCAGCTTGTCCCGGGACAGGTCTTCCTACGAGCAGTACTTC,CASSLSRDRSSYEQYF
TRBV19,TRBJ2-3,13,-,-,TGTGCCAGTAGCTCTAGCCCCACAGATACGCAGTATTTT,CASSSSPTDTQYF
TRBV28,TRBJ1-3,16,few,-,TGTGCCAGCAGTTTAATGGTATCGGGATATGGAAACACCATATATTTT,CASSLMVSGYGNTIYF